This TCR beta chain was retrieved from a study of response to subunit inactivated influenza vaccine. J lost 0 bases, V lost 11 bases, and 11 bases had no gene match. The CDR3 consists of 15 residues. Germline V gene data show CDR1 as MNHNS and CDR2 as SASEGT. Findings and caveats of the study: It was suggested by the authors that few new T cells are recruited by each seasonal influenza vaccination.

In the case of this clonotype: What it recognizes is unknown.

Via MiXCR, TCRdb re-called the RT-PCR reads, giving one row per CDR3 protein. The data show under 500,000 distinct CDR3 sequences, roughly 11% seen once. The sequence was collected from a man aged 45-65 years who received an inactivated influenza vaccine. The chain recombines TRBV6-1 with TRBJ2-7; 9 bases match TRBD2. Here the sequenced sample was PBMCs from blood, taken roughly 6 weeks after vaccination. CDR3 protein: CAGRWSGGSSYEQYF. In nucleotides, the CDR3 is TGTGCCGGACGGTGGAGCGGGGGGAGCTCCTACGAGCAGTACTTC.